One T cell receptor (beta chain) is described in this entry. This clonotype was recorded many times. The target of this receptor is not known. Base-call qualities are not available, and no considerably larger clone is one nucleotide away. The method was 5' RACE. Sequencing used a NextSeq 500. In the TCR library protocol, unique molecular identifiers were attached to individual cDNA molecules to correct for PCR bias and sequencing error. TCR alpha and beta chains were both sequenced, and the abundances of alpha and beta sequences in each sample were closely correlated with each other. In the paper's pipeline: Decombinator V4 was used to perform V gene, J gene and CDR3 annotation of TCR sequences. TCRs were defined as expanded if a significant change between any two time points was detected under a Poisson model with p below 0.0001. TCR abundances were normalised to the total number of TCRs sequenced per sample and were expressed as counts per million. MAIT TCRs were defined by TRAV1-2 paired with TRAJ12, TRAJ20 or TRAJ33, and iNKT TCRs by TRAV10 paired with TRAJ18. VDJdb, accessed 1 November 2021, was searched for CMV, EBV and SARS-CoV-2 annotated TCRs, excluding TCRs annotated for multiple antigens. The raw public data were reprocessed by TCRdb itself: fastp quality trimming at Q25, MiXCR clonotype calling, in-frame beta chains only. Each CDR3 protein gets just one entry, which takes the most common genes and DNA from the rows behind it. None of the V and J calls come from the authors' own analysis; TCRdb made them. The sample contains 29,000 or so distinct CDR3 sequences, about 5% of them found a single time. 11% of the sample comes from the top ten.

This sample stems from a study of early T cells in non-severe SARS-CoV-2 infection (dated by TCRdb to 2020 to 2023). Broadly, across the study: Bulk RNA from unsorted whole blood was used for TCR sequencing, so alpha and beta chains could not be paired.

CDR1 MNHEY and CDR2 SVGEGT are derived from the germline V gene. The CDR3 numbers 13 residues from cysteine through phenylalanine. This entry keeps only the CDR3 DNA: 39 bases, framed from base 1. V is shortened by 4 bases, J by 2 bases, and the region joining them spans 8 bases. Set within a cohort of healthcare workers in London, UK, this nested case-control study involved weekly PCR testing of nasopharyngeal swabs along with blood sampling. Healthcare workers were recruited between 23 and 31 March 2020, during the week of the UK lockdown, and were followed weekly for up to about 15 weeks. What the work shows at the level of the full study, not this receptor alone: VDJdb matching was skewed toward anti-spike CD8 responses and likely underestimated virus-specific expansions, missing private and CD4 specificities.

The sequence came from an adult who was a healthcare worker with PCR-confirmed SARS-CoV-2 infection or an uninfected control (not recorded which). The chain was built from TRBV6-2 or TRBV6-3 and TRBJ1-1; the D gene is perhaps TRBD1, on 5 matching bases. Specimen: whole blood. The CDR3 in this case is CASSSQGNTEAFF. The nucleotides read TGTGCCAGCAGTTCCCAGGGTAACACTGAAGCTTTCTTT.